The 17 T cell receptor beta chains below come from one sample, sequenced in a study of response to subunit inactivated influenza vaccine. MiXCR, run by TCRdb on the RT-PCR reads, gives a single entry per CDR3 protein. The sample comprises 450,000 to 550,000 distinct CDR3 sequences, about 25% of which are singletons, and 1.9% rests with the top ten. The sample in question was CD4+ T cells sorted from PBMCs, obtained 5 to 6 days after vaccination. These receptors originate from a man aged 50 or older who received an inactivated influenza vaccine.

This clonotype has more than one count but fewer than ten. The chain has TRBV6-2 or TRBV6-3 and TRBJ1-1; D gene uncertain. CDR1 is MNHEY and CDR2 is SVGEGT in the germline V gene. The CDR3 sequence is 13 residues long. Trimming left V 2 bases short and J 4 bases short, with 8 bases between. The CDR3 reads CASSYNRFTEAFF. DNA of the CDR3: TGTGCCAGCAGTTACAATCGGTTCACTGAAGCTTTCTTT.

This clonotype was observed at least ten times. This sequence joins TRBV20-1 and TRBJ2-5; no clear D gene. Trimming shortened V by 3 bases and J by 1 base, and 6 bases separated the two germline ends. Per germline, CDR1 DFQATT and CDR2 SNEGSKA (reference sequence). This CDR3 is built from 12 residues. CDR3 sequence reads: CSASSGQETQYF. CDR3 DNA: TGCAGTGCTAGTAGTGGCCAAGAGACCCAGTACTTC.

This clonotype was recorded at least ten times. The rearrangement joins TRBV28 to TRBJ2-7; 7 nucleotides agree with TRBD1. J gave up 0 bases and V 5 bases, and 4 bases lay outside the gene matches. CDR1 and CDR2 from the germline V gene are MDHEN and SYDVKM. The CDR3 has 14 amino acids. CDR3 sequence: CASSNRDSSYEQYF. DNA of the CDR3: TGTGCCAGCAGTAACCGGGACAGCTCCTACGAGCAGTACTTC.

The chain recombines TRBV4-3 with TRBJ2-1, with TRBD1 as a possible D gene (5 bases). Germline V gene data show CDR1 as LGHNA and CDR2 as YSLEER. V was shortened by 3 bases and J by 5 bases, with 14 bases between the two germline ends. CDR3 length: 15 residues. The CDR3 nucleotides read TGCGCCAGCAGCCAGACCGGCAGGGTCCACAATGAGCAGTTCTTC. It yields the protein CASSQTGRVHNEQFF.

This sequence joins TRBV5-6 and TRBJ2-2; D not certain. V shed 2 bases and J shed 5 bases, with 16 bases lying between them. Germline loops: CDR1 SGHDT, CDR2 YYEEEE. This CDR3 contains 16 residues. The DNA for the CDR3 is TGTGCCAGCAGCTTTCTAGACAAAACCCCGACCGGGGAGCTGTTTTTT. It codes for CASSFLDKTPTGELFF.

Regarding this clonotype: A read error may be the cause here, since a much bigger clone is one base away. The chain combines TRBV12-3 or TRBV12-4 with TRBJ2-2; weak D call: TRBD1 (6 bases). The CDR3 length is 16 residues. The CDR3 DNA follows: TGTGCCAGCAGTGTAGCAGCAGGGGTAAACACCGGGGAGCTGTTTTTT. The encoded protein is CASSVAAGVNTGELFF.

This clonotype was counted between two and nine times. The chain joins TRBV3-1 to TRBJ1-2; D remains unclear. V shed 0 bases and J shed 4 bases, with 9 bases lying between them. CDR3 length: 14 amino acids. Germline V gives CDR1 LGHDT, CDR2 YNNKEL (reference sequence). The DNA of the CDR3 is TGTGCCAGCAGCCAAGAAGGCACGTTCTATGGCTACACCTTC. Protein sequence: CASSQEGTFYGYTF. Together with reference TRBV3-1 and TRBJ1-2, the CDR3 gives the full variable domain: DTAVSQTPKYLVTQMGNDKSIKCEQNLGHDTMYWYKQDSKKFLKIMFSYNNKELIINETVPNRFSPKSPDKAHLNLHINSLELGDSAVYFCASSQEGTFYGYTFGSGTRLTVV.

This chain uses TRBV4-1 with TRBJ2-7; TRBD2 might be the D (7 bases). This CDR3 has 14 residues. In germline, CDR1 is MGHRA, CDR2 YSYEKL. V was trimmed by 5 bases and J by 4 bases, leaving 15 bases between them. The CDR3, as DNA: TGCGCCAGCAGCGCTCCGGGGGGCGTGTACGAGCAGTACTTC. Protein sequence: CASSAPGGVYEQYF.

The genes are TRBV7-2 and TRBJ2-4, with 7 bases lining up with TRBD1. The V and J ends lost 2 bases and 1 base, in that order; junction bases with no gene match: 2. The germline CDR1 and CDR2 sequences are SGHTA and FQGNSA. This CDR3 has 15 amino acids. The CDR3 DNA reads TGTGCCAGCAGCTTACCGACAGGGGCCAAAAACATTCAGTACTTC. This codes for CASSLPTGAKNIQYF.

The chain is built from TRBV6-5 and TRBJ1-4; TRBD1 agrees at 10 bases. Trimming cost V 4 bases and J 8 bases; bases outside gene matches: 4. The CDR3 covers 14 residues. Germline V gene lookup returns CDR1 MNHEY and CDR2 SVGAGI. In DNA, the CDR3 is TGTGCCAGCAGTTCCGGGACAGGGGTCGAAAAACTGTTTTTT. It codes for CASSSGTGVEKLFF.

This clonotype was detected a few times. The V call is TRBV12-3 or TRBV12-4, the J call TRBJ2-1; 10 bases are shared with TRBD2. The J segment lost 6 bases and the V segment lost 4 bases, leaving 12 bases of the junction unmatched. The CDR3 extends over 17 amino acids. The CDR3 region is CASSSDRLAGMSNEQFF. CDR3 DNA sequence: TGTGCCAGCAGTTCCGATAGACTAGCGGGTATGTCCAATGAGCAGTTCTTC.

This clonotype appeared a few times. The rearrangement links TRBV5-1 to TRBJ1-2; tentatively, D is TRBD1 (5 bases). The CDR3 is made up of 14 amino acids. The germline V gene encodes CDR1 SGHRS and CDR2 YFSETQ. The germline V and J ends were trimmed by 4 bases and 8 bases, with 18 bases remaining between them. CDR3 amino acids: CASSRRDGLTGYTF. In DNA form, the CDR3 reads TGCGCCAGCAGCCGCCGGGACGGACTCACCGGCTACACCTTC.

This rearrangement joins TRBV12-3 or TRBV12-4 to TRBJ2-3, with 9 bases fitting TRBD2. The CDR3 is 14 amino acids. Trimming removed 3 bases from V and 8 bases from J; junction bases left unmatched: 6. In DNA, the CDR3 is TGTGCCAGCAGTTTGTCGGCGGGGGGGCTTACGCAGTATTTT. The encoded protein is CASSLSAGGLTQYF.

This clonotype was observed a handful of times. The chain is built from TRBV20-1 and TRBJ2-7; D is possibly TRBD2 (5 bases). The germline V gene has CDR1 DFQATT and CDR2 SNEGSKA (reference sequence). The CDR3 has 12 amino acids. The ends were cut back, 3 bases at V and 3 bases at J, with 9 bases in the middle. This CDR3 reads CSASSGDYEQYF. The CDR3 DNA sequence: TGCAGTGCTAGTTCCGGGGACTACGAGCAGTACTTC.

The chain is built from TRBV25-1 and TRBJ2-7; 10 bases agree with TRBD1. CDR3 length equals 15 residues. Germline CDR1 and CDR2: MGHDK and SYGVNS. The junction had 8 bases not matched to a gene; V was cut back by 2 bases and J by 7 bases. The CDR3 region is CASSEVGTGELEQYF. The DNA of the CDR3 is TGTGCCAGCAGTGAAGTCGGGACAGGGGAGCTGGAGCAGTACTTC.

V is TRBV7-2 and J is TRBJ2-5; D is uncertain. This CDR3 has 12 residues. Germline V lookup: CDR1 SGHTA, CDR2 FQGNSA. V gave up 3 bases and J gave up 5 bases, with 7 bases separating them. CDR3: CASSFVLETQYF. The CDR3 bases are TGTGCCAGCAGCTTCGTATTGGAGACCCAGTACTTC.

This clonotype was detected only a few times. V is TRBV6-2 or TRBV6-3 and J is TRBJ2-5; 8 nucleotides agree with TRBD2. The V and J ends lost 5 bases and 5 bases, in that order; junction bases with no gene match: 10. The CDR3 spans 15 residues. The germline gives CDR1 MNHEY, CDR2 SVGEGT. CDR3 nucleotides: TGTGCCAGCAGTCCGGGACTAGGGATGCGGGAGACCCAGTACTTC. Translating it yields CASSPGLGMRETQYF.